Listed here are 27 T cell receptor beta chains from one sample, sequenced in a study of blood T cells in healthy people across ages. Next came a second PCR, run for about 6 to 12 cycles, which used a sample-barcoded 5' primer along with a J-beta primer mix. TCRdb used MiXCR to reprocess the 5' RACE reads, holding one entry per CDR3 protein. The sample has around 750,000 distinct CDR3 sequences, approximately 55% seen once. The sequenced sample was blood. Receptors were obtained from a man older than 75 in good health.

This clonotype has just a few counts. This chain connects TRBV29-1 to TRBJ2-1, with 7 bases identical to TRBD1. The germline CDR1 and CDR2 sequences are SQVTM and ANQGSEA. This CDR3 region has 11 residues. V shed 6 bases and J 7 bases; nucleotides not matched to a gene: 3. CDR3 amino acids: CSVQGTNEQFF. CDR3 coding DNA: TGCAGCGTACAGGGGACGAATGAGCAGTTCTTC.

This chain joins TRBV20-1 and TRBJ2-1, with TRBD2 matching over 8 bases. Germline assignment: CDR1 DFQATT and CDR2 SNEGSKA (reference sequence). Trimming took 5 bases from V and 10 from J; bases not matched to a gene: 10. The length of the CDR3 is 13 residues. The CDR3 DNA reads TGCAGTGCTGTCGGGACTAGTAGTTCGGAGCAGTTCTTC. Translating it yields CSAVGTSSSEQFF.

This chain links TRBV14 with TRBJ2-3; D may be TRBD1 (5 bases). Trimming shortened V by 0 bases and J by 6 bases, and 10 bases separated the two germline ends. Per germline, CDR1 SGHDN and CDR2 FVKESK. The CDR3 is made up of 14 amino acids. The CDR3 loop reads CASSQELPGDTQYF. In DNA, the CDR3 is TGTGCCAGCAGCCAAGAATTGCCAGGGGATACGCAGTATTTT.

The CDR3 reads CASSYEKSREADEQYF. CDR3 bases: TGTGCCAGCAGTTACGAAAAGTCGCGGGAGGCCGACGAGCAGTACTTC. The chain links TRBV6-2 or TRBV6-3 to TRBJ2-7; 8 positions agree with TRBD2. Per the germline V gene, CDR1 is MNHEY and CDR2 is SVGEGT. The junction had 11 bases not matched to a gene; V was cut back by 2 bases and J by 5 bases. The CDR3 consists of 16 residues.

The chain has TRBV13 and TRBJ2-1; 9 bases agree with TRBD2. Germline loops: CDR1 PRHDT, CDR2 FYEKMQ (reference sequence). The CDR3 covers 16 residues. The ends lost 5 bases at V and 5 bases at J; junction bases unmatched: 10. CDR3 bases: TGTGCCAGCAGCCCTCCCCCACTAGCGGGCGACAATGAGCAGTTCTTC. Encoded protein: CASSPPPLAGDNEQFF.

The chain is built from TRBV29-1 and TRBJ2-5; 10 bases are shared with TRBD1. TRBJ2-7 explains the end of the DNA better; the J call may be wrong. The CDR3 spans 13 residues. Germline V gene sequence: CDR1 SQVTM, CDR2 ANQGSEA. The CDR3 DNA reads TGCAGCGCAGTGGGACAGGGGTGGAACGAGCAGTACTTC. Its translation is CSAVGQGWNEQYF.

This chain links TRBV6-5 with TRBJ2-6; D is uncertain. CDR1 is MNHEY, CDR2 SVGAGI, per germline. The V and J ends lost 0 bases and 0 bases respectively, with 12 bases between them. This CDR3 has 18 amino acids. In DNA, the CDR3 is TGTGCCAGCAGTTACTCTTTGGCCAAACCCTCTGGGGCCAACGTCCTGACTTTC. As protein: CASSYSLAKPSGANVLTF.

This clonotype has just a few counts. This chain links TRBV10-3 with TRBJ2-5, with D perhaps assigned TRBD1 or TRBD2 (5 bases each). V gave up 2 bases and J gave up 6 bases, with 19 bases separating them. The length of the CDR3 is 16 residues. Per germline, CDR1 ENHRY and CDR2 SYGVKD. The CDR3 DNA follows: TGTGCCATCAGTGAGCCGGTTGGGGGTACGGTGAAGACCCAGTACTTC. The encoded protein is CAISEPVGGTVKTQYF.

The CDR3 loop reads CASSLRDWYSYNEQFF. Here the CDR3 DNA reads TGTGCCAGCAGCCTCCGGGACTGGTACTCCTACAATGAGCAGTTCTTC. The V gene is TRBV3-1, the J gene TRBJ2-1, with D tentatively TRBD2 (6 bases). The CDR3 has 16 amino acids. CDR1 and CDR2 (germline): LGHDT, YNNKEL (reference sequence). Trimming removed 4 bases from V and 0 bases from J, with 13 bases in between.

The chain uses TRBV18 and TRBJ2-5, with D perhaps assigned TRBD1 or TRBD2 (5 bases each). This CDR3 has 13 residues. The ends were cut back, 3 bases at V and 5 bases at J, with 10 bases in the middle. CDR1 is KGHSH and CDR2 is LQKENI in the germline V gene. CDR3 loop: CASSPGTYETQYF. The CDR3 nucleotides read TGTGCCAGCTCACCCGGGACCTACGAGACCCAGTACTTC.

The genes are TRBV5-1 and TRBJ1-4; TRBD1 might be the D (5 bases). V lost 0 bases to trimming and J lost 10 bases, with 13 bases between them. Germline V gene lookup returns CDR1 SGHRS and CDR2 YFSETQ. CDR3 length: 14 amino acids. CDR3 in DNA: TGCGCCAGCAGCTTGGACGAGGGGAGTGGAAAACTGTTTTTT. Translated, it gives CASSLDEGSGKLFF.

V is TRBV6-1 and J is TRBJ1-2, with D uncertain. The CDR3 totals 14 residues. Germline V gene data show CDR1 as MNHNS and CDR2 as SASEGT. The V end was cut by 4 bases, the J end by 8 bases, with 17 bases between. CDR3 sequence: CASSVGTSAWGYTF. The DNA of the CDR3 is TGTGCCAGCAGTGTTGGTACGTCGGCCTGGGGCTACACCTTC.

This sequence joins TRBV14 and TRBJ2-4, with TRBD2 matching over 12 bases. Germline assignment: CDR1 SGHDN and CDR2 FVKESK. CDR3 length: 15 residues. The junction had 1 base not matched to a gene; V was cut back by 1 base and J by 6 bases. CDR3 in DNA: TGTGCCAGCAGCCAAGCACTAGCGGGAGGAAACATTCAGTACTTC. Its protein product is CASSQALAGGNIQYF.

This chain joins TRBV7-3 and TRBJ2-3; TRBD2 matches 9 bases. After removal of 4 bases from V and 1 base from J, the junction contained 6 bases not matched to a gene. This CDR3 has 16 amino acids. Per germline, CDR1 SGHTA and CDR2 FQGTGA. The CDR3 reads CASSSYSGSGTDTQYF. Here the CDR3 DNA reads TGTGCCAGCAGCTCCTATAGCGGGAGTGGCACAGATACGCAGTATTTT. Full variable domain (missing parts from reference TRBV7-3 and TRBJ2-3): GAGVSQTPSNKVTEKGKYVELRCDPISGHTALYWYRQSLGQGPEFLIYFQGTGAADDSGLPNDRFFAVRPEGSVSTLKIQRTERGDSAVYLCASSSYSGSGTDTQYFGPGTRLTVL.

The rearrangement joins TRBV20-1 to TRBJ2-7, with D possibly being TRBD1 (6 bases). In germline, CDR1 is DFQATT, CDR2 SNEGSKA (reference sequence). This CDR3 spans 15 amino acids. V dropped 0 bases and J dropped 2 bases, with 14 bases sitting between them. CDR3 nucleotides: TGCAGTGCTAGAGATCGGACAGTTACCCCCTACGAGCAGTACTTC. This encodes CSARDRTVTPYEQYF.

In this sample, this clonotype turned up a few times. J is TRBJ2-2 and V is TRBV27; 8 nucleotides agree with TRBD2. The length of the CDR3 is 16 residues. V dropped 5 bases and J dropped 3; count of bases not matched to a gene: 8. Germline V gives CDR1 MNHEY, CDR2 SMNVEV (reference sequence). Here the CDR3 reads CASSMSGTRYTGELFF. CDR3 DNA sequence: TGTGCCAGCAGTATGTCTGGGACTAGGTACACCGGGGAGCTGTTTTTT.

This clonotype came up a few times. The J gene is TRBJ2-5, the V gene TRBV29-1; no definite D call. Trimming took off 4 bases at V and 11 bases at J, with 17 bases between the two ends. The CDR3 is 12 residues long. CDR1 is SQVTM, CDR2 ANQGSEA, per germline. The CDR3 protein is CSVVLPSKWQYF. In DNA, the CDR3 is TGCAGCGTTGTACTTCCAAGTAAGTGGCAGTACTTC.

The chain is built from TRBV24-1 and TRBJ2-5; 8 bases fit TRBD1. This CDR3 spans 16 amino acids. Unmatched junction bases numbered 16, after V lost 3 bases and J lost 11 bases. Per germline, CDR1 KGHDR and CDR2 SFDVKD. The CDR3 here is CATSDQRTGSYNEQYF. The DNA for the CDR3 is TGTGCCACCAGTGATCAAAGGACAGGGTCCTACAATGAGCAGTACTTC.

With respect to this clonotype: The junction and the germline gene differ at one end; a read error may be behind it. The J gene is TRBJ2-6, the V gene TRBV11-2; D is unresolved. Per the germline V gene, CDR1 is SGHAT and CDR2 is FQNNGV. The CDR3 loop spans 15 amino acids. In DNA form, the CDR3 reads TGTGCCAACAGCCCCCGTCCGGCTGGGGCCAACGTCCTGACTTTC. Translating gives CANSPRPAGANVLTF.

This sequence joins TRBV20-1 and TRBJ1-6; D unclear. Germline-derived CDR1 and CDR2 are DFQATT and SNEGSKA (reference sequence). CDR3 length: 12 amino acids. Trimming cost V 5 bases and J 9 bases, with 11 bases left between them. The CDR3 DNA reads TGCAGTGCTCGATCGACTGGTTCACCCCTCCACTTT. Translation gives CSARSTGSPLHF.

The gene calls are TRBV29-1 and TRBJ2-7, with D hard to call. The V and J ends lost 7 bases and 3 bases respectively, with 13 bases between them. CDR3 length equals 12 residues. The germline V gene has CDR1 SQVTM and CDR2 ANQGSEA. CDR3 sequence (DNA): TGCAGCGCCCGTCTAGGGTTCTACGAGCAGTACTTC. It is translated as CSARLGFYEQYF.

V is TRBV24-1 and J is TRBJ1-4; 9 bases fit TRBD1. V gave up 4 bases and J gave up 9 bases; unmatched junction bases: 8. CDR3 length: 15 amino acids. Germline CDR1 reads KGHDR; CDR2 reads SFDVKD. The CDR3 sequence is CATSEPGQGLQKLFF. Written as DNA, the CDR3 is TGTGCCACCAGTGAGCCGGGACAGGGACTCCAAAAACTGTTTTTT.

This clonotype showed up just a few times. The chain carries TRBV7-2 and TRBJ1-4; no firm D call. Germline V gene lookup returns CDR1 SGHTA and CDR2 FQGNSA. V was pared by 6 bases and J by 8 bases, with 19 bases between. This CDR3 is built from 15 residues. The DNA of the CDR3 is TGTGCCAGCAGGGGCAGTTGGGGAGTTCGGGAAAAACTGTTTTTT. As protein: CASRGSWGVREKLFF. The full variable domain, with the rest looked up from reference TRBV7-2 and TRBJ1-4, is GAGVSQSPSNKVTEKGKDVELRCDPISGHTALYWYRQSLGQGLEFLIYFQGNSAPDKSGLPSDRFSAERTGGSVSTLTIQRTQQEDSAVYLCASRGSWGVREKLFFGSGTQLSVL.

The sample holds many counts of this clonotype. The J gene is TRBJ2-6, the V gene TRBV2, with 10 bases fitting TRBD1. The CDR3 has 17 amino acids. Trimming at V came to 3 bases and at J to 1 base, leaving 3 bases not matched to a gene. CDR1 is SNHLY and CDR2 is FYNNEI in the germline V gene. The DNA for the CDR3 is TGTGCCAGCAGTGAGTGGGACAGGGGATCTGGGGCCAACGTCCTGACTTTC. It yields the protein CASSEWDRGSGANVLTF.

There are a few counts of this clonotype. Written as DNA, the CDR3 is TGTGCCAGCAGAAAATCGGCGGGACACTTCACCGAGCAGTACTTC. Encoded protein: CASRKSAGHFTEQYF. The rearrangement uses TRBV27 and TRBJ2-7; D could derive from TRBD1 or TRBD2 (6 bases each). Germline CDR1 MNHEY, CDR2 SMNVEV (reference sequence). The CDR3 has 15 residues. V lost 6 bases to trimming and J lost 6 bases, with 21 bases between them.

This clonotype was recorded a few times. This sequence joins TRBV29-1 and TRBJ2-7; D perhaps matches TRBD2 (6 bases). Germline V gene data show CDR1 as SQVTM and CDR2 as ANQGSEA. This CDR3 comprises 12 residues. Trimming left V 4 bases short and J 5 bases short, with 12 bases between. Written as DNA, the CDR3 is TGCAGCGTTGCCGTCGGAGGGGACGAGCAGTACTTC. Translation gives CSVAVGGDEQYF.

This rearrangement joins TRBV5-1 to TRBJ1-5, with unresolved D. The CDR3 runs to 13 residues. Germline loops: CDR1 SGHRS, CDR2 YFSETQ. V shed 5 bases and J shed 3 bases, with 9 bases lying between them. CDR3 DNA sequence: TGCGCCAGCAGACTTACAGACAATCAGCCCCAGCATTTT. It encodes CASRLTDNQPQHF.